The entry below describes one TCR beta chain. CDR3 size: 11 residues. Per germline, CDR1 SGHRS and CDR2 YFSETQ. Trimming took off 7 bases at V and 5 bases at J, with 9 bases between the two ends. This specimen belongs to a study of blood T cell repertoires in COVID-19. The overall study: The United States, Italy and Spain were the sources of the acute and convalescent COVID-19 samples. Nucleic acid was either cDNA or gDNA, and it came from T cells, B-cell-depleted T cells, or PBMCs.

As handled by the study authors: Reference gene primer amplification gave estimated nucleated cell counts. The assay was immunoSEQ multiplex PCR, and TCRdb's table has in-frame clones only and misses some. V, J and clone size were drawn from that table, and D and trimming were deduced from the DNA. Of around 160,000 clones listed, roughly 80% are singletons. The rearrangement joins TRBV5-1 to TRBJ2-5; no clear D. Material: peripheral blood. This sequence was found in a human donor in a cohort sampled during active COVID-19. CDR3 sequence (DNA): TGCGCCAGCCAGACCAGGGAGACCCAGTACTTC. Translated, it gives CASQTRETQYF.